Shown below are 2 T cell receptor beta chains from a single sample sequenced in a study of T cells in Graves' hyperthyroidism and ophthalmopathy. Amplification of TCR beta CDR3 regions used RNA as the template. The TCR CDR3 first-round RT-PCR relied on the HTBI primer set. TCRdb passed the multiplex PCR reads through MiXCR, listing each CDR3 protein once. The sample includes approximately 630,000 distinct CDR3 sequences, roughly 17% of them seen just once. Sequenced input: blood. These receptors were taken from a woman aged 25-40 years with Graves' hyperthyroidism.

This clonotype has at least ten counts. The V gene is TRBV7-9, the J gene TRBJ2-7, with TRBD2 matching 7 bases. The V and J ends lost 0 bases and 3 bases, in that order; junction bases with no gene match: 8. CDR1 SEHNR and CDR2 FQNEAQ come from the germline V gene (reference sequence). The CDR3 spans 16 residues. This CDR3 reads CASSLAGGGPVYEQYF. The CDR3 DNA reads as TGTGCCAGCAGCTTAGCCGGGGGAGGGCCGGTCTACGAGCAGTACTTC.

The rearrangement uses TRBV5-6 and TRBJ2-1; 11 bases line up with TRBD2. Germline CDR1 reads SGHDT; CDR2 reads YYEEEE. The CDR3 loop spans 16 amino acids. V was pared by 4 bases and J by 3 bases, with 6 bases of the junction left unmatched. The CDR3 spells CASSAGLAGGYNEQFF. The CDR3 nucleotides read TGTGCCAGCAGCGCAGGCCTAGCGGGAGGCTACAATGAGCAGTTCTTC.